The 25 T cell receptor beta chains reported below all come from one sample, sequenced in a study of beta chain features in type 1 diabetes. The sequenced template was cDNA made from the entire isolated RNA. The protocol was immunoSEQ multiplex PCR, while the TCRdb copy is restricted to in-frame clones and leaves out a portion. This table has roughly 250,000 clones, over 8.5% appearing once. Sequenced material: naive CD4+ T cells from blood. Receptor source: a woman between 18 and 29 years old in good health.

The chain links TRBV29-1 to TRBJ1-2, with 12 bases matching TRBD1. Trimming took 6 bases from V and 4 from J; bases not matched to a gene: 3. Per the germline V gene, CDR1 is SQVTM and CDR2 is ANQGSEA. The CDR3 length is 13 residues. CDR3 loop: CSVGQGAGYGYTF. The CDR3, as DNA: TGCAGCGTGGGACAGGGGGCCGGCTATGGCTACACCTTC.

This clone appeared a few times. This rearrangement joins TRBV11-2 to TRBJ1-1; D gene uncertain. CDR3 length: 11 amino acids. V was shortened by 5 bases and J by 3 bases, with 4 bases between the two germline ends. The germline CDR1 and CDR2 sequences are SGHAT and FQNNGV. The CDR3 DNA reads as TGTGCCAGCAGCCCCTACACTGAAGCTTTCTTT. Translating it yields CASSPYTEAFF.

The rearrangement joins TRBV19 to TRBJ2-6, with 9 bases that match TRBD1. The ends lost 4 bases at V and 2 bases at J; junction bases unmatched: 3. CDR1 and CDR2 (germline): LNHDA, SQIVND (reference sequence). The CDR3 has 16 amino acids. As DNA, the CDR3 is TGTGCCAGTAGTAATACAGGGGGCGCTGGGGCCAACGTCCTGACTTTC. Protein: CASSNTGGAGANVLTF. The variable domain in full, completed from reference TRBV19 and TRBJ2-6, reads DGGITQSPKYLFRKEGQNVTLSCEQNLNHDAMYWYRQDPGQGLRLIYYSQIVNDFQKGDIAEGYSVSREKKESFPLTVTSAQKNPTAFYLCASSNTGGAGANVLTFGAGSRLTVL.

This chain uses TRBV30 with TRBJ1-4, with a weak D call TRBD1 (5 bases). The CDR3 is 12 residues long. The ends were cut back, 0 bases at V and 12 bases at J, with 11 bases in the middle. Looked up from germline, CDR1 is GTSNPN and CDR2 is SVGIG (reference sequence). CDR3 DNA: TGTGCCTGGAGTGTACAGGTGGGCCAACTGTTTTTT. This gives the protein CAWSVQVGQLFF.

This clone was counted only a few times. V and J are TRBV10-2 and TRBJ2-7; D is perhaps TRBD2 (5 bases). The length of the CDR3 is 14 residues. Germline CDR1 reads WSHSY; CDR2 reads SAAADI. The ends were cut back, 2 bases at V and 8 bases at J, with 16 bases in the middle. This CDR3 reads CASSEELARPKQYF. CDR3 bases: TGCGCCAGCAGTGAGGAGCTAGCCCGCCCCAAGCAGTACTTC.

The chain has TRBV5-4 and TRBJ2-3; tentative D call: TRBD2 (6 bases). Germline CDR1 and CDR2: SGHNT and YYREEE (reference sequence). The CDR3 spans 16 residues. The germline V and J ends were trimmed by 3 bases and 1 base, with 15 bases remaining between them. The CDR3 protein is CASSSGSSVGTDTQYF. DNA for the CDR3: TGTGCCAGCAGCTCCGGGAGCTCAGTAGGCACAGATACGCAGTATTTT.

The chain couples TRBV29-1 to TRBJ2-1; 7 positions agree with TRBD2. The ends lost 7 bases at V and 2 bases at J; junction bases unmatched: 11. Per the germline V gene, CDR1 is SQVTM and CDR2 is ANQGSEA. The CDR3 has 15 amino acids. The CDR3 bases are TGCAGCGCCCACTCCTCCAGCGGGACCTACAATGAGCAGTTCTTC. Protein product: CSAHSSSGTYNEQFF.

This clone has only a few counts. The genes are TRBV7-2 and TRBJ2-2, with D tentatively TRBD1 (5 bases). With 6 bases removed from V and 3 bases from J, the gap between germline ends came to 11 bases. The CDR3 runs to 14 residues. Per germline, CDR1 SGHTA and CDR2 FQGNSA. The CDR3 loop is CASRARGYTGELFF. CDR3 DNA sequence: TGTGCCAGCAGGGCAAGGGGATACACCGGGGAGCTGTTTTTT.

Only a few counts were recorded for this clone. V gene TRBV9 combines with J gene TRBJ2-5, with D perhaps TRBD2 (6 bases). The V and J ends lost 5 bases and 2 bases respectively, with 16 bases between them. CDR1 and CDR2 from the germline V gene are SGDLS and YYNGEE. CDR3 length: 15 residues. Here the CDR3 reads CASRGGRGWQETQYF. CDR3 bases: TGTGCCAGCAGGGGAGGTCGGGGTTGGCAAGAGACCCAGTACTTC.

This clone was picked up a small number of times. J is TRBJ2-1 and V is TRBV29-1; TRBD2 agrees at 7 bases. The CDR3 length is 14 residues. Germline CDR1 and CDR2: SQVTM and ANQGSEA. The J segment lost 6 bases and the V segment lost 4 bases, leaving 9 bases of the junction unmatched. DNA of the CDR3: TGCAGCGTTGGAGGCGGGAGTCGCGGCAATGAGCAGTTCTTC. It is translated as CSVGGGSRGNEQFF.

CDR3 nucleotides: TGTGCCAGCAGCTTATACCCTAGCGGGTGGGTAGGCGACGAGCAGTACTTC. This encodes CASSLYPSGWVGDEQYF. The chain couples TRBV7-8 to TRBJ2-7, with 8 bases matching TRBD2. This CDR3 has 17 residues. The V gene's germline CDR1 is SGHVS and CDR2 FQNEAQ. With V trimmed by 2 bases and J by 5 bases, 14 bases remained unmatched.

This clone has more than one count but fewer than ten. The chain recombines TRBV6-5 with TRBJ1-2, with 8 bases identical to TRBD1. CDR1 MNHEY and CDR2 SVGAGI come from the germline V gene. CDR3 length: 16 amino acids. The V segment lost 2 bases and the J segment 0 bases; nucleotides outside the gene matches: 5. CDR3 sequence: CASSYPRGLANYGYTF. The CDR3 DNA follows: TGTGCCAGCAGTTACCCCAGGGGGCTAGCTAACTATGGCTACACCTTC.

This chain joins TRBV19 and TRBJ2-1; 7 nucleotides align to TRBD2. V trimming: 11 bases; J trimming: 1 base; junction bases outside the gene matches: 11. Germline CDR1 and CDR2: LNHDA and SQIVND (reference sequence). The CDR3 covers 15 residues. The CDR3 nucleotides are TGTGCCGCTGCTAGCGGAGATACATCCTACAATGAGCAGTTCTTC. Residues: CAAASGDTSYNEQFF.

In this sample, this clone turned up a few times. This rearrangement joins TRBV2 to TRBJ1-1; unclear D gene. The length of the CDR3 is 13 residues. CDR1 SNHLY and CDR2 FYNNEI come from the germline V gene. V lost 4 bases, J lost 0 bases, and 6 bases lay in between. This CDR3 reads CASSGQMNTEAFF. The CDR3 DNA is TGTGCCAGCAGTGGGCAGATGAACACTGAAGCTTTCTTT. Variable domain in full (rest from reference TRBV2 and TRBJ1-1): EPEVTQTPSHQVTQMGQEVILRCVPISNHLYFYWYRQILGQKVEFLVSFYNNEISEKSEIFDDQFSVERPDGSNFTLKIRSTKLEDSAMYFCASSGQMNTEAFFGQGTRLTVV.

As DNA, the CDR3 is TGTGCCAGCAGGGAGAGCAATCAGCCCCAGCATTTT. It yields the protein CASRESNQPQHF. The J gene is TRBJ1-5, the V gene TRBV6-5; D is unclear. The CDR3 has 12 residues. Trimming took 6 bases from V and 1 from J, leaving 4 bases between them. The germline V gene has CDR1 MNHEY and CDR2 SVGAGI.

This clone was found many times. The chain joins TRBV5-4 to TRBJ2-7; possibly TRBD2 for D (6 bases). V lost 0 bases and J lost 0, with 13 bases in between. CDR3 size: 16 residues. CDR1 SGHNT and CDR2 YYREEE come from the germline V gene (reference sequence). The CDR3 sequence: CASSLAGRGSSYEQYF. CDR3 sequence (DNA): TGTGCCAGCAGCTTGGCCGGGCGGGGAAGCTCCTACGAGCAGTACTTC.

The chain combines TRBV5-1 with TRBJ1-1; 9 nucleotides line up with TRBD1. The trim removed 4 bases at V and 4 bases at J, leaving 11 bases unmatched. This CDR3 comprises 16 residues. Germline values: CDR1 SGHRS, CDR2 YFSETQ. Written as DNA, the CDR3 is TGCGCCAGCAGCCCGGGACAGGGCGCCGGGGGCACTGAAGCTTTCTTT. Amino acids: CASSPGQGAGGTEAFF.

This clone occurred a few times. V gene TRBV9 combines with J gene TRBJ1-2, with 8 bases that match TRBD1. CDR1 and CDR2 (germline): SGDLS, YYNGEE. This CDR3 has 15 amino acids. The trim removed 0 bases at V and 2 bases at J, leaving 3 bases unmatched. In DNA form, the CDR3 reads TGTGCCAGCAGCGTAGCCGGGACAGGAAACTATGGCTACACCTTC. It yields the protein CASSVAGTGNYGYTF.

The V call is TRBV30, the J call TRBJ1-2; D is ambiguous. The germline V gene encodes CDR1 GTSNPN and CDR2 SVGIG (reference sequence). The CDR3 spans 13 residues. With 1 base removed from V and 6 bases from J, the gap between germline ends came to 12 bases. The CDR3 protein is CAWSAPPGDGYTF. In DNA, the CDR3 is TGTGCCTGGAGTGCACCCCCCGGGGATGGCTACACCTTC.

In the case of this clone: One end of the junction fails to match germline, which may point to a read error. The genes are TRBV4-1 and TRBJ2-1, with D perhaps matching TRBD1 (6 bases). This CDR3 contains 13 residues. Looked up from germline, CDR1 is MGHRA and CDR2 is YSYEKL. In nucleotides, the CDR3 is TGTGCCAGCAGCCTACAGGGTGGCAATGAGCAGTTCTTC. This sequence encodes CASSLQGGNEQFF.

The genes are TRBV21-1 and TRBJ2-2; the table's D call, TRBD1, was not checked against the DNA. TRBV21-1 is tagged as a pseudogene. The CDR3 consists of 15 residues. CDR3 amino acids: CASSKGGIATGELFF. CDR3 in DNA: TGTGCCAGCAGCAAAGGGGGCATCGCAACCGGGGAGCTGTTTTTT.

This clone was seen only a few times. J is TRBJ2-2 and V is TRBV18, with 7 bases that match TRBD1. CDR3 length: 15 residues. Germline V lookup: CDR1 KGHSH, CDR2 LQKENI. V trimming: 4 bases; J trimming: 1 base; junction bases outside the gene matches: 3. CDR3 in amino acids: CASSHRTGNTGELFF. In DNA form, the CDR3 reads TGTGCCAGCTCACACCGGACAGGGAACACCGGGGAGCTGTTTTTT.

There are a few counts of this clone. The rearrangement links TRBV9 to TRBJ1-2; tentatively, D is TRBD1 (6 bases). The germline gives CDR1 SGDLS, CDR2 YYNGEE. The CDR3 is 13 residues long. V was trimmed by 4 bases and J by 8 bases, leaving 15 bases between them. The CDR3 sequence: CASSRMGAGGYTF. CDR3 nucleotides: TGTGCCAGCAGCCGTATGGGGGCTGGAGGCTACACCTTC.

The chain couples TRBV27 to TRBJ2-4; 7 bases are a match to TRBD1. The length of the CDR3 is 16 residues. Germline CDR1 reads MNHEY; CDR2 reads SMNVEV (reference sequence). V gave up 4 bases and J gave up 0 bases; unmatched junction bases: 6. CDR3 sequence (DNA): TGTGCCAGCAGTTCCCCAGGGGGTCTAGCCAAAAACATTCAGTACTTC. Translation: CASSSPGGLAKNIQYF.

The rearrangement uses TRBV2 and TRBJ1-4; 7 bases map to TRBD1. With V trimmed by 6 bases and J by 8 bases, 6 bases remained unmatched. The CDR3 consists of 13 residues. Germline V lookup: CDR1 SNHLY, CDR2 FYNNEI. The DNA for the CDR3 is TGTGCCAGCAGCCCACAGGGGCGGGAAAAACTGTTTTTT. This codes for CASSPQGREKLFF.